This TCR beta chain was identified during a study of T-cell memory formation after mild COVID-19. Notes on the study in general: Proof of SARS-CoV-2 specificity was absent for the second-wave clones that crested on day 37. Later expanders leaned toward CD4+, whereas clones contracting from day 15 to 85 were balanced CD4/CD8.

Comment on this clonotype: The target antigen is unknown.

With constant-segment primers, 5'RACE yielded cDNA libraries of TCR alpha and TCR beta that carried sample barcodes and UMIs. TCRdb re-derived calls from the 5' RACE reads in MiXCR, one entry per CDR3 protein. In the table there are more than 350,000 distinct CDR3 sequences, approximately 16% of which are singletons. The receptor's source is a man aged 18 to 29 who had mild COVID-19 (a few samples of this study predate the infection). Cell type and time point are not known. What was sequenced was PBMCs or a T cell subset sorted from them (not recorded which).

The CDR3 sequence is CASSGLSGGSYNEQFF. In nucleotides, the CDR3 is TGTGCCAGCAGCGGACTTAGCGGGGGTTCCTACAATGAGCAGTTCTTC. The rearrangement links TRBV7-2 to TRBJ2-1, with TRBD2 identical over 9 bases. Trimming removed 5 bases from V and 1 base from J; junction bases left unmatched: 6. The length of the CDR3 is 16 residues. Germline CDR1 reads SGHTA; CDR2 reads FQGNSA.